Listed below are T cell receptor beta chains from one sample, sequenced in a study of T cell repertoires in cytomegalovirus infection. For these TCRs, the target antigens are not known. In TCRdb, the reads were re-called with MiXCR into one record per CDR3 protein. The table records 700,000 to 850,000 distinct CDR3 sequences, roughly 33% of them present only once. Source: cultured CD8+ T cells from PBMCs, taken from culture after CMV antigen stimulation. Every receptor here comes from a human donor in good health (CMV status not recorded). Some clones in this sample may be carry-over from other donors' samples. Each CDR3 is given with its conserved first and last residue. D genes are given only for firm matches. Clone size is stated in some rows and not others, as once, few, many or a class when expanded.

J,D,size,V,DNA,CDR3
TRBJ2-1,TRBD1,.,TRBV20-1,TGCAGTGCAACCCGACTTGGACAGGGGAAGAATGAGCAGTTCTTC,CSATRLGQGKNEQFF
TRBJ2-1,.,.,TRBV6-2/TRBV6-3,TGTGCCAGCAGATCCGCTACTATCGTCCTGAGCTCCTACAATGAGCAGTTCTTC,CASRSATIVLSSYNEQFF
TRBJ1-2,.,.,TRBV14,TGTGCCAGCAGCCCCCTCGGACAGCTCTATGGCTACACCTTC,CASSPLGQLYGYTF
TRBJ1-3,.,.,TRBV6-7,TGTGCCAGCAGTTACTCGTCGAAGGTACTTCAAGGAAACACCATATATTTT,CASSYSSKVLQGNTIYF
TRBJ2-1,TRBD1,few,TRBV5-6,TGTGCCAGCAGTTTAAGACAGGGGCGATTCGATGAGCAGTTCTTC,CASSLRQGRFDEQFF
TRBJ2-7,.,.,TRBV7-6,TGTGCCAGCAGCTTATACCGGGGCCCAGTCTACGAGCAGTACTTC,CASSLYRGPVYEQYF
TRBJ2-2,.,.,TRBV4-1,TGCGCCAGCAGCCATTCGTCCGGGGAGCTGTTTTTT,CASSHSSGELFF
TRBJ2-3,.,few,TRBV2,TGTGCCAGCAGGTCTGGGACTTTCTGGGCAGATACGCAGTATTTT,CASRSGTFWADTQYF
TRBJ1-4,TRBD1,few,TRBV6-5,TGTGCCAGCAGTTACTCCAGGGGGCTGAATGAAAAACTGTTTTTT,CASSYSRGLNEKLFF
TRBJ2-1,TRBD2,.,TRBV6-2/TRBV6-3,TGTGCCAGCAGTCCGGGACTAGCTATTGTCGATGAGCAGTTCTTC,CASSPGLAIVDEQFF
TRBJ2-5,.,.,TRBV27,TGTGCCAGCAGCAGAGGAGGAGAGACCAAGTACTTC,CASSRGGETKYF
TRBJ1-2,.,few,TRBV7-9,TGTGCCAGCAGCTCATCGGTGGATGGCTACACCTTC,CASSSSVDGYTF
TRBJ1-5,.,many,TRBV7-8,TGTGCCAGCAGCTCAGGGACACAATATAGCAATCAGCCCCAGCATTTT,CASSSGTQYSNQPQHF
TRBJ2-3,TRBD1,few,TRBV10-1,TGCGCCAGCAACGACAGGGGCGACACAGATACGCAGTATTTT,CASNDRGDTDTQYF
TRBJ2-4,.,.,TRBV20-1,TGCAGTGCTAGAGATTCGGAGAGGGGATCGCCCCTCTTGATTCAGTACTTC,CSARDSERGSPLLIQYF
TRBJ1-2,.,.,TRBV3-1,TGTGCCAGCAGTCAAACAGGGACGGCTAACTATGGCTACACCTTC,CASSQTGTANYGYTF
TRBJ1-1,.,.,TRBV12-3/TRBV12-4,TGTGCCAGCAGTTTCAACAGGGAAGCTTTCTTT,CASSFNREAFF
TRBJ2-1,.,.,TRBV15,TGTGTCACCAGCAGAGGAGCAGGCCGCATGTCCCTTTCCTCAAGCTCCTACAATGAGCAGTTCTTC,CVTSRGAGRMSLSSSSYNEQFF
TRBJ1-1,.,.,TRBV7-6,TGTGCCAGCAGCTTAGGATTCGGCCCCGCGAACACTGAAGCTTTCTTT,CASSLGFGPANTEAFF
TRBJ2-5,TRBD1,many,TRBV7-2,TGTGCCAGCAGCTTAGACGATATAGGGGGCAGGGAGACCCAGTACTTC,CASSLDDIGGRETQYF
TRBJ2-1,.,once,TRBV12-3/TRBV12-4,TGTGCCAGCATCCCCAGGACAGCATCCTACAATGAGCAGTCCTTC,CASIPRTASYNEQSF
TRBJ1-4,.,.,TRBV6-5,TGTGCCAGCAGTACCACAGGAGAAAAACTGTTTTTT,CASSTTGEKLFF
TRBJ2-3,.,few,TRBV20-1,TGCAGTGCTACCACAGTTGCCGCTAGCACAGATACGCAGTATTTT,CSATTVAASTDTQYF
TRBJ1-2,.,.,TRBV9,TGTGCCAGCAGCCCCTATCTCGCCGACACCTATGGCTACACCTTC,CASSPYLADTYGYTF
TRBJ2-1,TRBD1,.,TRBV7-3,TGTGCCAGCAGCTTAACGTCGGGACAGGGGGTTCTGAACAATGAGCAGTTCTTC,CASSLTSGQGVLNNEQFF
TRBJ1-4,.,few,TRBV4-2,TGTGCCAGCAGCCAAGAGATTGTCGGGGTAACTAATGAAAAACTGTTTTTT,CASSQEIVGVTNEKLFF
TRBJ1-2,.,few,TRBV4-3,TGCGCCAGCAGCCAAGATTCGACAGCCTATGGCTACACCTTC,CASSQDSTAYGYTF
TRBJ1-5,.,few,TRBV12-5,TGTGCTAGTGGTTTGGTAATTTCAGGGATTAATCAGCCCCAGCATTTT,CASGLVISGINQPQHF
TRBJ2-3,.,few,TRBV7-6,TGTGCTAGCAGCCTAGCCGGTAGGGTAACAGATACGCAGTATTTT,CASSLAGRVTDTQYF
TRBJ2-1,.,few,TRBV27,TGTGCCAGCAGTCCTCATAGGGAGTATGAGCAGTTCTTC,CASSPHREYEQFF
TRBJ2-3,.,many,TRBV7-2,TGTGCCAGCAGCTCCGACAGCACAGATACGCAGTATTTT,CASSSDSTDTQYF
TRBJ2-6,.,.,TRBV5-5,TGTGCCAGCAGCGGAGGGACTTCGGGGGCCAACGTCCTGACTTTC,CASSGGTSGANVLTF
TRBJ1-2,.,.,TRBV7-6,TGTGCCAGCAGCCCTCGTGGGCAGACCTATGGCTACACCTTC,CASSPRGQTYGYTF
TRBJ1-2,.,.,TRBV7-6,TGTGTCAGCAGCCCGACAGAAATCTATGGCTACACCTTC,CVSSPTEIYGYTF
TRBJ2-1,TRBD2,.,TRBV27,TGTGCCAGCAGTTTATCCTCGGGACTACCCTCCTACAATGAGCAGTTCTTC,CASSLSSGLPSYNEQFF
TRBJ2-7,.,few,TRBV7-9,TGTGCCAGCAGCTTGGGCGACTCTAAAAGGCACGAGCAGTACTTC,CASSLGDSKRHEQYF
TRBJ1-1,TRBD1,.,TRBV27,TGTGCCAGCATTAAACAGGGGGCAGTAGGGGAAGCTTTCTTT,CASIKQGAVGEAFF